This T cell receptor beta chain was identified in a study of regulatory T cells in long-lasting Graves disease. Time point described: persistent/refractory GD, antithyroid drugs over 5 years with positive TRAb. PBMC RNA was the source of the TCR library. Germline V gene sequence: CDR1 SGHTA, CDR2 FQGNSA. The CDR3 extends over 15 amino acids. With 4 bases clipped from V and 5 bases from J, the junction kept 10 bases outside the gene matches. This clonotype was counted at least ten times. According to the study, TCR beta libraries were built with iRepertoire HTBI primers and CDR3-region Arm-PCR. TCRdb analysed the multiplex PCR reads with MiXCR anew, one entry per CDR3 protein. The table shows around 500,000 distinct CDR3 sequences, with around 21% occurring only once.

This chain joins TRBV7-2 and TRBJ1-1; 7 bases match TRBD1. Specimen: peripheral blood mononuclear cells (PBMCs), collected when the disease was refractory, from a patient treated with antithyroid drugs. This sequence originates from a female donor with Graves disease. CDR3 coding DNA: TGTGCCAGCAGCTCGGACTACAGGGGTTGGACTGAAGCTTTCTTT. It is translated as CASSSDYRGWTEAFF. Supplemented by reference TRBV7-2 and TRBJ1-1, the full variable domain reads GAGVSQSPSNKVTEKGKDVELRCDPISGHTALYWYRQSLGQGLEFLIYFQGNSAPDKSGLPSDRFSAERTGGSVSTLTIQRTQQEDSAVYLCASSSDYRGWTEAFFGQGTRLTVV.